Below, 6 T cell receptor beta chains from the same sample are listed, as sequenced in a study of memory CD4+ T cells and cytomegalovirus serostatus. Sequencing used immunoSEQ multiplex PCR; TCRdb keeps in-frame clones, though not all of them. The data hold tens of thousands of clones, with 82% observed a single time. The sort gate was single viable CD3+CD4+CD8-CD45RO+ cells for memory CD4+ T cells. Sequencing input: memory CD4+ T cells from blood. The receptor set was obtained from an adult in good health and CMV-seronegative. Some clones in this sample may be carry-over from other donors' samples.

This clone was seen a handful of times. This chain connects TRBV7-8 to TRBJ2-1; TRBD1 might be the D (7 bases). Germline V gives CDR1 SGHVS, CDR2 FQNEAQ. V lost 5 bases and J lost 1, with 21 bases in between. CDR3 length: 18 amino acids. CDR3 in amino acids: CASSLNRRGRTSYNEQFF. In nucleotides, the CDR3 is TGTGCCAGCAGCCTTAACCGCAGGGGGAGGACTTCCTACAATGAGCAGTTCTTC. Based on the CDR3 plus reference TRBV7-8 and TRBJ2-1, the full variable domain is GAGVSQSPRYKVAKRGQDVALRCDPISGHVSLFWYQQALGQGPEFLTYFQNEAQLDKSGLPSDRFFAERPEGSVSTLKIQRTQQEDSAVYLCASSLNRRGRTSYNEQFFGPGTRLTVL.

The chain has TRBV2 and TRBJ2-1, with TRBD2 matching over 11 bases. The V segment lost 6 bases and the J segment 5 bases; nucleotides outside the gene matches: 3. The CDR3 has 14 residues. Per germline, CDR1 SNHLY and CDR2 FYNNEI. CDR3 in amino acids: CASRPGLADNEQFF. CDR3 in DNA: TGTGCCAGCAGGCCGGGACTAGCGGACAATGAGCAGTTCTTC.

The rearrangement joins TRBV11-1 to TRBJ2-1, with a tentative D call TRBD2 (6 bases). Germline values: CDR1 SGHAT, CDR2 FQDESV (reference sequence). V was trimmed by 5 bases and J by 6 bases, leaving 14 bases between them. The CDR3 consists of 14 residues. The DNA for the CDR3 is TGTGCCAGCAGCCCCCGCGACGGGAGCAATGAGCAGTTCTTC. Translated: CASSPRDGSNEQFF.

The chain is built from TRBV10-2 and TRBJ1-6; 8 bases fit TRBD1. CDR1 is WSHSY and CDR2 is SAAADI in the germline V gene. This CDR3 spans 14 amino acids. The V and J ends lost 4 bases and 9 bases, in that order; junction bases with no gene match: 5. Here the CDR3 reads CASSVGQGGSPLHF. The CDR3, as DNA: TGCGCCAGCAGTGTCGGACAGGGAGGTTCACCCCTCCACTTT.

V gene TRBV18 combines with J gene TRBJ2-6; D is perhaps TRBD1 (6 bases). The germline V gene has CDR1 KGHSH and CDR2 LQKENI. The CDR3 has 16 residues. The V and J ends lost 6 bases and 3 bases respectively, with 15 bases between them. The DNA of the CDR3 is TGTGCCAGCTCCCCGACAGGTTCGGGTGGGGCCAACGTCCTGACTTTC. Translation: CASSPTGSGGANVLTF.

V is TRBV6-1 and J is TRBJ2-7; TRBD2 matches at 8 bases. The CDR3 has 14 amino acids. The germline V gene encodes CDR1 MNHNS and CDR2 SASEGT. J lost 0 bases, V lost 5 bases, and 3 bases had no gene match. CDR3 nucleotides: TGTGCCAGCAGTACTAGCGGAGACTCCTACGAGCAGTACTTC. This translates into CASSTSGDSYEQYF.